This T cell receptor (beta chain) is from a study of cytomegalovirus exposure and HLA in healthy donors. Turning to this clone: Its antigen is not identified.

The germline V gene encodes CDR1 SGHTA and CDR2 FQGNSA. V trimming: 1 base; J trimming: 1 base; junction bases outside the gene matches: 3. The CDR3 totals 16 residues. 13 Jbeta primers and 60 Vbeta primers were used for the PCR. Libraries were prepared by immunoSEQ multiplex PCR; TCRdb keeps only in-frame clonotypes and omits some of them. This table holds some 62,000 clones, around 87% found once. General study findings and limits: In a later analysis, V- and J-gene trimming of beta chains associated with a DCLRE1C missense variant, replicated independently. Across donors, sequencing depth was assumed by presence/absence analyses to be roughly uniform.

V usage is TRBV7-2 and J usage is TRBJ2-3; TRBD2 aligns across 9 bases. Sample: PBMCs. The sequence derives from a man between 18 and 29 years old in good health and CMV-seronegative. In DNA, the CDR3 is TGTGCCAGCAGCTTAGGCGGGGGGGCAGGCACAGATACGCAGTATTTT. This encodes CASSLGGGAGTDTQYF.